This T cell receptor beta chain was sequenced in a study of cytomegalovirus exposure and HLA in healthy donors. Findings of the study overall: Cytomegalovirus association was assigned to approximately 160 TCR beta chains. The TCR clusters that emerged in the first cohort tended, a later analysis found, to co-occur in the 120 or so validation repertoires. Some public TCRs appeared in many individuals, while most sequences were rare. Three CMV-associated chains proved CMV antigen-specific in vitro.

CDR3 length equals 12 residues. Germline CDR1 and CDR2: MNHNS and SASEGT. V was clipped by 6 bases and J by 5 bases, with 10 bases between them. Turning to this clone: Its antigen is undetermined.

Profiled with immunoSEQ multiplex PCR; TCRdb holds only in-frame clones, not every one. Seen here are roughly 230,000 clones, roughly 91% observed once, and the top ten hold 3% to 3.5%. The receptor was derived from a woman in her 30s in good health and CMV-seronegative. The sequencing sample was made of PBMCs. The V gene is TRBV6-1, the J gene TRBJ1-1; no firm D call. CDR3 sequence: CASSDTSTEAFF. CDR3 DNA sequence: TGTGCCAGCAGCGACACGAGTACTGAAGCTTTCTTT.